The present T cell receptor (beta chain) was sequenced within a study of T cell changes during pregnancy in multiple sclerosis. Germline values: CDR1 SGHRS, CDR2 YFSETQ. The V gene lost 4 bases and the J gene lost 0 bases, with 13 bases spanning the gap. This CDR3 has 15 residues. Here immunoSEQ multiplex PCR was the method, and the copy in TCRdb shows in-frame clones only, minus some. Among tens of thousands of clones listed, just under 95% were seen once. This sequence originates from a female donor with multiple sclerosis, enrolled in a pregnancy study. The chain combines TRBV5-1 with TRBJ1-2; possible D gene TRBD1, 5 bases. This specimen was peripheral blood, taken in the first trimester of pregnancy. The CDR3 reads CASSVGDSSNYGYTF. The CDR3 DNA reads as TGCGCCAGCAGCGTAGGTGACAGCTCTAACTATGGCTACACCTTC. Variable domain in full (rest from reference TRBV5-1 and TRBJ1-2): KAGVTQTPRYLIKTRGQQVTLSCSPISGHRSVSWYQQTPGQGLQFLFEYFSETQRNKGNFPGRFSGRQFSNSRSEMNVSTLELGDSALYLCASSVGDSSNYGYTFGSGTRLTVV.